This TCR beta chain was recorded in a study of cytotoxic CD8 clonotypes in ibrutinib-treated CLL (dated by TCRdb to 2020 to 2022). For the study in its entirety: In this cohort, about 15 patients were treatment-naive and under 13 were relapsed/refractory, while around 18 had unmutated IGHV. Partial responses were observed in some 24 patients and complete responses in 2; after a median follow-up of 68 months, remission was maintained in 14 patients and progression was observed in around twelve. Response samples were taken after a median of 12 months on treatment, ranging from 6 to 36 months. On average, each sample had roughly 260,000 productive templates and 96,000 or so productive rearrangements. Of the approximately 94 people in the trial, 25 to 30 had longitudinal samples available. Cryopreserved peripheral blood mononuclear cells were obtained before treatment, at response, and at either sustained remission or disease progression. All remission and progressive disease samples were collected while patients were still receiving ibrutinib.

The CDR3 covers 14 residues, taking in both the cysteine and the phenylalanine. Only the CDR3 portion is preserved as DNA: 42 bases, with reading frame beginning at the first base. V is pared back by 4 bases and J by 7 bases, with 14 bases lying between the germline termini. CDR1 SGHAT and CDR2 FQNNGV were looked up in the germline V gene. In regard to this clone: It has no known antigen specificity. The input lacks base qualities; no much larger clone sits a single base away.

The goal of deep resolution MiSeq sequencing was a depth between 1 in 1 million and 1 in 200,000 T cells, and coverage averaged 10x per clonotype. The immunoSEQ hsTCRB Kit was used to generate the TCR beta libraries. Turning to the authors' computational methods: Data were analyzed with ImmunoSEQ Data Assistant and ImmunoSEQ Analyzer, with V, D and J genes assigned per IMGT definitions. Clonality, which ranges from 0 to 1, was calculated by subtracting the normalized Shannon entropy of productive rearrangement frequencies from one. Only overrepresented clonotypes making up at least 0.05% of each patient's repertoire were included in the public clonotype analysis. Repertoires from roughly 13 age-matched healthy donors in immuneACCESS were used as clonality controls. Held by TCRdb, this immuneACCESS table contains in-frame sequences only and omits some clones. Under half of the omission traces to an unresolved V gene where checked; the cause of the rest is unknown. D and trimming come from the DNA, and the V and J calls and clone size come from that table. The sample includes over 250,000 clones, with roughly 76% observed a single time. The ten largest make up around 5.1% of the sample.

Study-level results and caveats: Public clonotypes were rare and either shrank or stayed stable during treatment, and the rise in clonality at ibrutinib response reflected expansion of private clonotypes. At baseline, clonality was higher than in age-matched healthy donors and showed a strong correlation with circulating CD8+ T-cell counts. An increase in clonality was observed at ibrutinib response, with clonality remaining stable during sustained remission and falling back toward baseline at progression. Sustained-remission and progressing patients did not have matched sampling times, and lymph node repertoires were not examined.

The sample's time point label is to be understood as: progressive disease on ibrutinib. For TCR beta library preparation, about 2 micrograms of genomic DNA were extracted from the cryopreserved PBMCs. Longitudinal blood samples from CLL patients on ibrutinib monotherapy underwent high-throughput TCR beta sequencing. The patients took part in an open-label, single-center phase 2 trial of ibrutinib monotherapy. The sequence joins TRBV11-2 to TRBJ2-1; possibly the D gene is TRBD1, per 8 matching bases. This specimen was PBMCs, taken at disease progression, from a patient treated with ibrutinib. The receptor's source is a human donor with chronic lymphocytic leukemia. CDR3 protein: CASSSNRGGNEQFF. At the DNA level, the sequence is TGTGCCAGCAGCTCGAACAGGGGGGGTAATGAGCAGTTCTTC.